This record looks at one T cell receptor (beta chain) sequence and its context. Its antigen remains unidentified. TCRdb reanalyzed the 5' RACE reads and collapses them to one entry per CDR3 protein, without DNA. The sample has about 3,400 distinct CDR3 sequences. The record originates from a study of T cells expressing NK-cell markers. Study context: According to the study, TCR beta repertoires originated from sorted CD3+CD56+NKG2C+, CD3+CD56+NKG2C- and CD3+CD56-NKG2C+ T cells.

Germline lookup yields CDR1 MNHEY and CDR2 SVGAGI. CDR3 length: 15 residues. Study results and caveats: CD8+ T cells in roughly six donors included dominant NKG2C+ clonotypes at roughly 1.0-7.0%. HCMV specificity of the expanded NKG2C+ T cell clones stayed unclear.

This chain links TRBV6-5 with TRBJ2-5; TCRdb lists TRBD1, though no DNA is available to test this call. The sequenced sample consisted of blood T cells: a sorted CD56 or NKG2C T cell subset, CD4+ or CD8+ T cells, or bulk PBMC T cells (not recorded which). This clonotype was obtained from a man aged 18-69 years in good health. The chain's CDR3 is CASSIQTGSLETQYF.